Following are 8 T cell receptor beta chains from one sample sequenced in a study of blood T cell repertoires in COVID-19. Method: immunoSEQ multiplex PCR; TCRdb's copy keeps in-frame clones and lacks some. This table has more than 300,000 clones, 90% appearing once. The sequencing sample was made of peripheral blood. All receptors come from a middle-aged woman with COVID-19, enrolled during active disease.

The CDR3 region is CASSLGTDEKLFF. CDR3 sequence (DNA): TGTGCCAGCAGCCTTGGAACAGATGAAAAACTGTTTTTT. The rearrangement uses TRBV5-4 and TRBJ1-4, with D unresolved. Germline lookup yields CDR1 SGHNT and CDR2 YYREEE (reference sequence). Trimming pared 4 bases from V and 6 bases from J, leaving 10 bases between. The CDR3 spans 13 residues.

The V and J genes are TRBV4-1 and TRBJ1-5, with no clear D. From germline, CDR1 is MGHRA and CDR2 YSYEKL. CDR3 size: 14 residues. V lost 3 bases and J 1 base, leaving 7 bases between the germline ends. CDR3 loop: CASSHHGSNQPQHF. CDR3 bases: TGCGCCAGCAGCCATCACGGGAGCAATCAGCCCCAGCATTTT.

This chain connects TRBV27 to TRBJ2-7; the D is unclear. The V gene's germline CDR1 is MNHEY and CDR2 SMNVEV (reference sequence). The V and J ends lost 2 bases and 0 bases respectively, with 11 bases between them. This CDR3 region has 15 residues. This CDR3 is CASSLRGPDSYEQYF. CDR3 nucleotides: TGTGCCAGCAGTTTAAGAGGCCCGGACTCCTACGAGCAGTACTTC.

This chain links TRBV2 with TRBJ2-7; 9 bases line up with TRBD1. The CDR3 has 14 amino acids. V lost 10 bases to trimming and J lost 3 bases; unmatched junction nucleotides: 10. Per germline, CDR1 SNHLY and CDR2 FYNNEI. CDR3 sequence reads: CATLPGTGSYEQYF. Written as DNA, the CDR3 is TGTGCCACCTTGCCCGGGACAGGGAGCTACGAGCAGTACTTC. Filled out from reference TRBV2 and TRBJ2-7, the complete variable domain reads EPEVTQTPSHQVTQMGQEVILRCVPISNHLYFYWYRQILGQKVEFLVSFYNNEISEKSEIFDDQFSVERPDGSNFTLKIRSTKLEDSAMYFCATLPGTGSYEQYFGPGTRLTVT.

The J gene is TRBJ1-4, the V gene TRBV28, with 7 bases aligning to TRBD1. Germline CDR1 reads MDHEN; CDR2 reads SYDVKM. V shed 11 bases, J shed 3 bases, and the junction held 9 bases outside the gene matches. The CDR3 is made up of 14 amino acids. The CDR3 nucleotides are TGTGCCGGTGGTCGGACAGGTGCTAATGAAAAACTGTTTTTT. Its translation is CAGGRTGANEKLFF.

The rearrangement links TRBV9 to TRBJ2-7; 9 bases line up with TRBD1. CDR3 length: 15 amino acids. Trimming took 0 bases from V and 10 from J; bases not matched to a gene: 11. CDR1 is SGDLS, CDR2 YYNGEE, per germline. The CDR3 region has the DNA TGTGCCAGCAGCGTAGGTGGGACAGGGTCCCCTGGACAGTACTTC. It yields the protein CASSVGGTGSPGQYF. The full variable domain, its missing parts supplied by reference TRBV9 and TRBJ2-7, is DSGVTQTPKHLITATGQRVTLRCSPRSGDLSVYWYQQSLDQGLQFLIQYYNGEERAKGNILERFSAQQFPDLHSELNLSSLELGDSALYFCASSVGGTGSPGQYFGPGTRLTVT.

Worth noting for this clone: The identical CDR3 is also encoded by other nucleotide sequences in the sample. This chain uses TRBV30 with TRBJ1-5; 7 bases agree with TRBD1. Germline CDR1 reads GTSNPN; CDR2 reads SVGIG (reference sequence). This CDR3 is 14 amino acids long. V lost 0 bases, J lost 6 bases, and 5 bases stayed unmatched. This CDR3 reads CAWSVGQGVQPQHF. CDR3 DNA sequence: TGTGCCTGGAGTGTTGGGCAGGGGGTTCAGCCCCAGCATTTT.

This chain uses TRBV7-9 with TRBJ2-7; 9 bases match TRBD1. Germline lookup yields CDR1 SEHNR and CDR2 FQNEAQ (reference sequence). The CDR3 runs to 15 residues. Unmatched junction bases numbered 8, after V lost 2 bases and J lost 6 bases. CDR3 DNA: TGTGCCAGCAGCTTATCTGGGACAGGGTATACCGAGCAGTACTTC. Its translation: CASSLSGTGYTEQYF.